A single sample is the source of the 25 T cell receptor beta chains below, sequenced in a study of tissue T cells after allogeneic stem cell transplantation. Only in-frame clones appear in the TCRdb table, and some are missing; sequencing was by immunoSEQ multiplex PCR. Of 7,000 to 7,500 clones in the sample, 45% to 55% are singletons; the top ten hold 3.9%. Regarding time point: mouse harvest day 7 after allogeneic transplant. Each mouse received 10^7 T-cell-depleted marrow cells plus 10^6 splenic CD5+ T cells by tail vein. The sequenced material came from gut tissue. The receptor source for this set is a female BALB/c mouse given C57BL/6 T cells with graft-versus-host disease after an allogeneic hematopoietic cell transplant.

In its sample, this clone was seen a few times. Genes and germline come from the mouse. The read terminates 1 residue before the CDR3 end, so the remaining end is supplied by the germline J gene. V usage is TRBV26 and J usage is TRBJ2-3; D call uncertain. Germline-derived CDR1 and CDR2 are KGHPV and FQNQEV (reference sequence). The germline V and J ends were trimmed by 2 bases and 1 base, with 7 bases remaining between them. CDR3 size: 14 residues. The covered CDR3 bases are TGTGCCAGCAGTCTGAAGGTGGGTGCAGAAACGCTGTAT. It translates to CASSLKVGAETLY. The full-length CDR3 reads as CASSLKVGAETLYF. The full variable domain, its missing parts supplied by reference TRBV26 and TRBJ2-3, is NSKVIQTPRYLVKGQGQKAKMRCIPEKGHPVVFWYQQNKNNEFKFLINFQNQEVLQQIDMTEKRFSAECPSNSPCSLEIQSSEAGDSALYLCASSLKVGAETLYFGSGTRLTVL.

Remarks on this clone: These gene names are mouse names. The read stops 1 residue short of the end of the CDR3; the missing end is completed from the germline J gene. The chain carries TRBV26 and TRBJ1-1, with D possibly TRBD1 on 5 matching bases. Trimming took off 3 bases at V and 1 base at J, with 9 bases between the two ends. Germline-derived CDR1 and CDR2 are KGHPV and FQNQEV (reference sequence). CDR3 length: 14 residues. Incomplete CDR3 DNA: TGTGCCAGCAGTCTAGGGGTTACGAACACAGAAGTCTTC. Translating it yields CASSLGVTNTEVF. The entire CDR3 reads CASSLGVTNTEVFF.

This clone was detected a few times. Mouse germline and gene names are used. The DNA ends 1 residue before the CDR3 does, and the rest of the CDR3 is filled in from the germline J gene. The V gene is TRBV23, the J gene TRBJ2-7; TRBD1 was called by the table and not checked on the DNA. Germline CDR1 is KGHTA and CDR2 is FQNQQP. The CDR3 length is 13 residues. This CDR3 is CSSSQSSRYEQYF. The sequenced CDR3 bases are TGCTCCAGCAGTCAATCGAGCAGGTATGAACAGTAC.

Remarks on this clone: Genes here carry mouse names. The read ends 1 residue before the CDR3 terminus; that terminus is restored from the germline J gene. This chain links TRBV23 with TRBJ1-1. This CDR3 has 14 residues. CDR1 is KGHTA, CDR2 FQNQQP, per germline. The CDR3 sequence is CSSSQSRGHTEVFF. The sequenced part of the CDR3 DNA is TGCTCCAGCAGTCAATCCCGGGGGCACACAGAAGTCTTC.

A note on this clone: Mouse names are used for the genes. The CDR3 end lies 1 residue beyond the end of the read and is filled in from the germline J gene. V is TRBV12-1 and J is TRBJ2-1; no clear D. The germline gives CDR1 SGHSN, CDR2 HYEKVE. The CDR3 loop spans 11 amino acids. V was cut by 4 bases and J by 3 bases, with 3 bases left in between. The covered CDR3 bases are TGTGCCAGCTCCTCCTATGCTGAGCAGTTC. Protein sequence: CASSSYAEQF. The complete CDR3 reads CASSSYAEQFF.

Comments on this clone: Mouse gene names and germline throughout. Read sequence stops 1 residue before the CDR3 end, and the germline J gene provides the missing end. The chain is built from TRBV23 and TRBJ2-4; TRBD1, as called in the table, went unchecked against the DNA. This CDR3 comprises 13 residues. CDR1 KGHTA and CDR2 FQNQQP come from the germline V gene. The chain's CDR3 is CSSSRDKQNTLYF. The sequenced CDR3 bases are TGCTCCAGCAGCCGGGACAAACAAAACACCTTGTAC.

As concerns this clone: Gene names are mouse gene names. The CDR3 is cut off 1 residue early in the read; its end comes from the germline J gene. The V call is TRBV26, the J call TRBJ1-1; TRBD1 matches 7 bases. V lost 4 bases to trimming and J lost 4 bases; unmatched junction nucleotides: 3. CDR1 is KGHPV, CDR2 FQNQEV, per germline (reference sequence). This CDR3 comprises 13 residues. CDR3 bases read: TGTGCCAGCAGTCGGGACAGAACCACAGAAGTCTTC. It encodes CASSRDRTTEVF. Given in full, the CDR3 is CASSRDRTTEVFF. Together with reference TRBV26 and TRBJ1-1, the CDR3 gives the full variable domain: NSKVIQTPRYLVKGQGQKAKMRCIPEKGHPVVFWYQQNKNNEFKFLINFQNQEVLQQIDMTEKRFSAECPSNSPCSLEIQSSEAGDSALYLCASSRDRTTEVFFGKGTRLTVV.

To note about this clone: Each gene name is a mouse one. The read ends 1 residue shy of where the CDR3 ends; the end is completed using the germline J gene. V gene TRBV26 combines with J gene TRBJ2-4, with a tentative D call TRBD1 (6 bases). The CDR3 loop spans 13 amino acids. CDR1 is KGHPV, CDR2 FQNQEV, per germline (reference sequence). V lost 6 bases and J 2 bases, leaving 9 bases between the germline ends. The CDR3 protein is CASSGQIQNTLYF. The CDR3 bases that were read are TGTGCCAGCAGCGGACAGATTCAAAACACCTTGTAC.

About this clone: Mouse germline and gene names are used. The read ends 1 residue early relative to the CDR3; the germline J gene fills the gap. The chain employs TRBV26 and TRBJ1-6, with D unresolved. TRBJ1-6 qualifies as an ORF whose function is uncertain. The germline CDR1 and CDR2 sequences are KGHPV and FQNQEV (reference sequence). The V end lost 1 base, the J end lost 5 bases, and 6 bases lay between the germline ends. The CDR3 totals 14 residues. The CDR3 spells CASSLYENNSPLYF. The part of the CDR3 DNA that was read is TGTGCCAGCAGTCTGTACGAGAATAATTCGCCCCTCTAC.

As regards this clone: The listed genes are named as in mouse. The DNA ends 1 residue before the CDR3 does, and the rest of the CDR3 is filled in from the germline J gene. The chain has TRBV23 and TRBJ2-3. CDR1 and CDR2 (germline): KGHTA, FQNQQP. The CDR3 extends over 12 amino acids. The CDR3 region is CSSSQSRETLYF. CDR3 DNA, as far as it was read: TGCTCCAGCAGTCAATCGAGAGAAACGCTGTAT.

Notes on this clone: Here the gene names and germline are mouse. The read terminates 1 residue ahead of where the CDR3 ends, so the germline J gene completes it. This chain joins TRBV12-1 and TRBJ2-4; D not certain. The CDR3 spans 14 residues. The V gene lost 2 bases and the J gene lost 0 bases, with 8 bases spanning the gap. Germline lookup yields CDR1 SGHSN and CDR2 HYEKVE. Partial CDR3 DNA: TGTGCCAGCTCTCCCGACACTAGTCAAAACACCTTGTAC. This gives the protein CASSPDTSQNTLY. The whole CDR3 reads CASSPDTSQNTLYF.

This clone was observed a few times. Gene names and germline match the mouse. The missing CDR3 end, 1 residue past where the read stops, is filled in from the germline J gene. V usage is TRBV5 and J usage is TRBJ2-5, with 7 bases lining up with TRBD2. Germline assignment: CDR1 LGHNA and CDR2 YNLKQL (reference sequence). The CDR3 length is 14 residues. With 5 bases clipped from V and 5 bases from J, the junction kept 7 bases outside the gene matches. CDR3: CASSVSGGADTQYF. The covered CDR3 bases are TGTGCCAGCAGCGTTTCTGGGGGAGCAGACACCCAGTAC.

This clone was seen only a few times. These gene names are mouse names. The read terminates 1 residue ahead of where the CDR3 ends, so the germline J gene completes it. The chain couples TRBV26 to TRBJ2-4; D may be TRBD2 (6 bases). This CDR3 has 14 amino acids. Per the germline V gene, CDR1 is KGHPV and CDR2 is FQNQEV (reference sequence). V was pared by 4 bases and J by 0 bases, with 8 bases between. The covered CDR3 bases are TGTGCCAGCAGTCGGGACTATAGTCAAAACACCTTGTAC. Residues: CASSRDYSQNTLY. From start to end, the CDR3 is CASSRDYSQNTLYF.

In the case of this clone: Germline and genes here are mouse. The read ends 1 residue early relative to the CDR3; the germline J gene fills the gap. J is TRBJ2-1 and V is TRBV23; the DNA was not used to check the table's D call, TRBD2. This CDR3 spans 14 amino acids. The germline gives CDR1 KGHTA, CDR2 FQNQQP. The CDR3 here is CSSSQAGGFAEQFF. CDR3 DNA (partial): TGCTCCAGCAGTCAGGCGGGGGGCTTTGCTGAGCAGTTC.

In regard to this clone: Gene labels here are mouse ones. The read finishes 1 residue shy of the CDR3 end, and the germline J gene is used to complete it. This rearrangement joins TRBV23 to TRBJ2-3; the table's D call, TRBD2, has no DNA check behind it. Per the germline V gene, CDR1 is KGHTA and CDR2 is FQNQQP. This CDR3 is 15 amino acids long. The CDR3 region is CSSSQGGPSAETLYF. The part of the CDR3 DNA that was read is TGCTCCAGCAGTCAGGGGGGGCCTAGTGCAGAAACGCTGTAT. Drawing the rest from reference TRBV23 and TRBJ2-3, the complete variable domain is DAAVTQKPRYLIKMKGQEAEMKCIPEKGHTAVFWYQQKQSKELKFLIYFQNQQPLDQIDMVKERFSAVCPSSSLCSLGIRTCEAEDSALYLCSSSQGGPSAETLYFGSGTRLTVL.

Points on this clone: Gene names refer to mouse genes. The read terminates 1 residue before the CDR3 end, so the remaining end is supplied by the germline J gene. This chain uses TRBV5 with TRBJ2-7; D call uncertain. The CDR3 loop spans 13 amino acids. The germline V gene has CDR1 LGHNA and CDR2 YNLKQL (reference sequence). Trimming pared 1 base from V and 4 bases from J, leaving 8 bases between. The CDR3 loop reads CASSQGHLYEQYF. Incomplete CDR3 DNA: TGTGCCAGCAGCCAAGGACATCTATATGAACAGTAC.

This clone was observed a handful of times. Germline and genes: mouse. The observed sequence ends 1 residue before the CDR3 terminus, with the missing tail filled in from the germline J gene. This rearrangement joins TRBV26 to TRBJ2-2, with 8 bases fitting TRBD2. The V and J ends lost 6 bases and 0 bases, in that order; junction bases with no gene match: 0. This CDR3 spans 14 amino acids. CDR1 is KGHPV and CDR2 is FQNQEV in the germline V gene (reference sequence). Partial CDR3 DNA: TGTGCCAGCAGACTGGGGGCAAACACCGGGCAGCTCTAC. Amino acid sequence: CASRLGANTGQLY. The entire CDR3 sequence reads CASRLGANTGQLYF.

In this sample, this clone turned up a few times. Genes and germline come from the mouse. The CDR3 end is not reached by the read, which stops 1 residue before it; the germline J gene fills it in. The chain is built from TRBV13-3 and TRBJ1-3; D is unresolved. Germline V lookup: CDR1 NNHDY, CDR2 SYVADS. The ends were cut back, 5 bases at V and 0 bases at J, with 9 bases in the middle. This CDR3 region has 14 residues. CDR3 amino acids: CASSSRDSGNTLYF. Partial CDR3 DNA: TGTGCCAGCAGCTCAAGGGATTCTGGAAATACGCTCTAT.

A remark on this clone: Gene names and germline match the mouse. The sequence runs out 1 residue before the end of the CDR3; the remainder is reconstructed from the germline J gene. The chain couples TRBV26 to TRBJ1-1, with D possibly being TRBD1 (6 bases). Deletions cut 2 bases from V and 0 bases from J, with 7 bases between. The CDR3 is 14 residues long. CDR1 is KGHPV and CDR2 is FQNQEV in the germline V gene (reference sequence). CDR3 DNA, as far as it was read: TGTGCCAGCAGTCTGAGACAGGCAAACACAGAAGTCTTC. Encoded protein: CASSLRQANTEVF. The whole CDR3 protein is CASSLRQANTEVFF.

To note about this clone: The listed genes are named as in mouse. Read sequence stops 1 residue before the CDR3 end, and the germline J gene provides the missing end. The chain carries TRBV15 and TRBJ2-5; weak D call: TRBD2 (7 bases). This CDR3 spans 14 amino acids. Germline V gene sequence: CDR1 SGHND, CDR2 FRSKSL. The V and J ends lost 3 bases and 2 bases respectively, with 9 bases between them. CDR3 DNA, as far as it was read: TGTGCCAGCAGTTTCGGGGGGCTCCAAGACACCCAGTAC. As protein: CASSFGGLQDTQY. The whole CDR3 reads CASSFGGLQDTQYF.

As regards this clone: Gene names are the mouse ones. CDR3 amino acids: CSSSRTSNTEVFF. Incomplete CDR3 DNA: TGCTCCAGCAGTCGGACATCAAACACAGAAGTCTTC. The V and J genes are TRBV23 and TRBJ1-1; TRBD1 is taken as the D call from the table, unchecked against the DNA. Read sequence stops 1 residue before the CDR3 end, and the germline J gene provides the missing end. This CDR3 is 13 amino acids long. Germline values: CDR1 KGHTA, CDR2 FQNQQP.

On this clone: The germline and genes are mouse ones. The read comes to an end 1 residue before the CDR3 does, leaving the germline J gene to fill in the end. The chain joins TRBV15 to TRBJ1-1; no reliable D call. Deletions cut 1 base from V and 0 bases from J, with 9 bases between. The CDR3 sequence is 15 residues long. Germline CDR1 SGHND, CDR2 FRSKSL. CDR3 DNA, as far as it was read: TGTGCCAGCAGTTTAGAGGCCAGAACAAACACAGAAGTCTTC. Translating it yields CASSLEARTNTEVF. The whole CDR3 sequence is CASSLEARTNTEVFF.

Concerning this clone: The germline and genes are mouse ones. Coverage ceases 1 residue before the CDR3 finishes, and the germline J gene fills in the end. Other nucleotide sequences from this sample produce the same CDR3. The chain combines TRBV26 with TRBJ1-2; 9 nucleotides agree with TRBD1. The CDR3 spans 14 residues. J was trimmed by 0 bases and V by 6 bases; bases with no gene match: 2. CDR1 is KGHPV, CDR2 FQNQEV, per germline (reference sequence). The part of the CDR3 DNA that was read is TGTGCCAGCAGCCGACAGGGGGCAAACTCCGACTACACC. This sequence encodes CASSRQGANSDYT. The whole CDR3 region reads CASSRQGANSDYTF.

This clone appeared a few times. Genes and germline come from the mouse. The read falls 1 residue short of the CDR3 end, and the missing part is taken from the germline J gene. The genes are TRBV2 and TRBJ1-3; D is unresolved. The germline CDR1 and CDR2 sequences are LGHNA and YSYQKL. V lost 0 bases, J lost 0 bases, and 12 bases lay in between. This CDR3 is 17 amino acids long. The chain's CDR3 is CASSQDLRWVSGNTLYF. The CDR3 DNA, read in part, is TGTGCCAGCAGCCAAGATTTACGATGGGTTTCTGGAAATACGCTCTAT.

Points on this clone: Gene and germline names: mouse. Sequencing ends 1 residue short of the CDR3 end; the germline J gene provides the rest. The rearrangement uses TRBV3 and TRBJ2-3; D might be TRBD2 (5 bases). The V end lost 1 base, the J end lost 0 bases, and 8 bases lay between the germline ends. CDR1 and CDR2 from the germline V gene are SNHLY and FYNGKV (reference sequence). This CDR3 has 15 amino acids. CDR3 DNA (partial): TGTGCCAGCAGCTTAGTTCTGGGTAGTGCAGAAACGCTGTAT. It translates to CASSLVLGSAETLY. The full CDR3 protein reads CASSLVLGSAETLYF. Supplemented by reference TRBV3 and TRBJ2-3, the full variable domain reads GPKVLQIPSHQIIDMGQMVTLNCDPVSNHLYFYWYKQILGQQMEFLVNFYNGKVMEKSKLFKDQFSVERPDGSYFTLKIQPTALEDSAVYFCASSLVLGSAETLYFGSGTRLTVL.